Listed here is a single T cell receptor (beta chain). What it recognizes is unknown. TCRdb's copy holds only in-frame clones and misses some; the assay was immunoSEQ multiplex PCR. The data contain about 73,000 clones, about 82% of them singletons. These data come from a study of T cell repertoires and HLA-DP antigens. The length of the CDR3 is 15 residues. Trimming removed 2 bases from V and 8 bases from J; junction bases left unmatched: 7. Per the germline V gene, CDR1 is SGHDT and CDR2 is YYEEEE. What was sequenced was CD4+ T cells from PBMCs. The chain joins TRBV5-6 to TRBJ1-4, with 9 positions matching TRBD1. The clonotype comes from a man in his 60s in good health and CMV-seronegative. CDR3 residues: CASSLLQGAEEKLFF. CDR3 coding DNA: TGTGCCAGCAGCTTACTACAGGGGGCGGAAGAAAAACTGTTTTTT. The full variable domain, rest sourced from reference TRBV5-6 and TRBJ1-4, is DAGVTQSPTHLIKTRGQQVTLRCSPKSGHDTVSWYQQALGQGPQFIFQYYEEEERQRGNFPDRFSGHQFPNYSSELNVNALLLGDSALYLCASSLLQGAEEKLFFGSGTQLSVL.